This entry describes one TCR beta chain. No cognate antigen has been identified for it. This sample was included in a study of T cells expressing NK-cell markers (dated by TCRdb to 2018 to 2021). With regard to the full study: About eight donors provided sorted CD3+CD56+NKG2C+, CD3+CD56+NKG2C- and CD3+CD56-NKG2C+ T-cell subsets, whose TCR beta-chain repertoires were profiled. Among the eight sequenced donors, only one was HCMV-seronegative, while the other seven were HCMV-seropositive. The eight sequenced donors were randomly selected healthy volunteers, three men and five women. Sequencing of the libraries produced 2 x 150 bp reads on Illumina HiSeq 2000/2500, MiSeq or NextSeq.

The sample was run on an Illumina HiSeq 2000. TCR beta cDNA libraries were made by 5'RACE template switching that added a universal primer site and unique molecular identifiers. cDNA synthesis was primed from the TCR beta constant segment and was followed by two successive PCR amplification steps. Turning to the authors' computational methods: MIGEC was used to demultiplex reads and group the reads by UMI, and MiTCR was used to assemble and quantify clonotypes. Only TCR cDNA sequences supported by at least two reads were kept to exclude erroneous sequences. The tcR package was used for downstream repertoire analysis, with clonotypes matched between fractions based on CDR3 nucleotide sequence plus V segment. Antigen specificity was annotated against VDJdb with VDJmatch, allowing one amino acid substitution in CDR3. TCRdb reprocessed the public reads and reports one entry per CDR3 protein sequence, without DNA. TCRdb's processing, not the authors' own work, is the source of the V and J calls. The table kept for this sample lists 200,000 to 300,000 distinct CDR3 sequences. Together, the top ten hold more than 3.5% of the sample.

Paper-wide results and their limitations: Those dominant clonotypes were again the most abundant among CD3+CD56-NKG2C+ cells in a handful of donors, at roughly 25-60.1%. For roughly six donors, the dominant CD3+CD56+NKG2C+ clonotypes were among the top 10 CD8+ clonotypes and accounted for about 1.0-8% of CD8+ T cells. Whether the expanded NKG2C-expressing T cell clones were specific for HCMV antigens was left unclear.

To determine HCMV serostatus, a commercial ELISA kit was used to detect HCMV-specific IgG in serum. Ficoll density gradient centrifugation was used to isolate peripheral blood mononuclear cells from blood. The CDR3 goes from the cysteine to the phenylalanine over 14 residues. No DNA is recorded. CDR1 and CDR2, looked up from the germline V gene (reference sequence), are DFQATT and SNEGSKA. The sample taken for sequencing was blood T cells: a sorted CD56 or NKG2C T cell subset, CD4+ or CD8+ T cells, or bulk PBMC T cells (not recorded which). The source of this sequence is a woman aged 18-69 years in good health. The chain uses TRBV20-1 and TRBJ1-2; no DNA is available, so the TRBD1 call from TCRdb remains unchecked. The CDR3 has the sequence CSARALQGAFGYTF.